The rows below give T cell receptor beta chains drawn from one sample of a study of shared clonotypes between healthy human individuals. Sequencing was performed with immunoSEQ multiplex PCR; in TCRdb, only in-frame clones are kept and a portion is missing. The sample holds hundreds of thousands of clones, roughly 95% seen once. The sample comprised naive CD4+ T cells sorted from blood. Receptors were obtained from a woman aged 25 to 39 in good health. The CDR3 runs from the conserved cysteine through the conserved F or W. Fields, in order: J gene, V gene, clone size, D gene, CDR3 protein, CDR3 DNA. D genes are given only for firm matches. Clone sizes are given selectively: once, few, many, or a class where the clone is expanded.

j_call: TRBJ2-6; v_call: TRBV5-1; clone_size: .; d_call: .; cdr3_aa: CASSLTGTPAGANVLTF; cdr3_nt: TGCGCCAGCAGCTTGACGGGGACGCCTGCTGGGGCCAACGTCCTGACTTTC
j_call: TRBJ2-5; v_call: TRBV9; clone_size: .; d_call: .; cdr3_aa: CASSVEAKAGRVAQYF; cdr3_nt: TGTGCCAGCAGCGTAGAGGCAAAGGCTGGCCGCGTGGCCCAGTACTTC
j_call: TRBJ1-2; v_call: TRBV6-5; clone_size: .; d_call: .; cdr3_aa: CASSYGGVVDGYTF; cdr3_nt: TGTGCCAGCAGTTACGGCGGGGTGGTGGATGGCTACACCTTC
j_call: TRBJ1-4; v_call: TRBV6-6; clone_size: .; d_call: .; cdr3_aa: CASSAQGGEEKLFF; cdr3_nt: TGTGCCAGCAGTGCTCAGGGAGGAGAAGAAAAACTGTTTTTT
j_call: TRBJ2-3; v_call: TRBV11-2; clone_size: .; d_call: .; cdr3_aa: CASSPFGNTQYF; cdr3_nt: TGTGCCAGCAGTCCCTTTGGGAATACGCAGTATTTT
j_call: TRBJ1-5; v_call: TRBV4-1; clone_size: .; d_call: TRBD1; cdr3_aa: CASSQGGQGLNQPQHF; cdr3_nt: TGCGCCAGCAGCCAAGGGGGACAGGGACTGAATCAGCCCCAGCATTTT
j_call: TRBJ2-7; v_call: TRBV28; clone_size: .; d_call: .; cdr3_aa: CASRTDSNYEQYF; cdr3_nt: TGTGCCAGCAGGACGGACAGTAACTACGAGCAGTACTTC
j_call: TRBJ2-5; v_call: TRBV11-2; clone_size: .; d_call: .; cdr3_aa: CASSFQGVSETQYF; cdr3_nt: TGTGCCAGCAGCTTCCAAGGGGTATCAGAGACCCAGTACTTC
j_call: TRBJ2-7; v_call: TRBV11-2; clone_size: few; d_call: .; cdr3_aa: CASSSDSYEQYF; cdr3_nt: TGTGCCAGCAGTTCCGACTCCTACGAGCAGTACTTC
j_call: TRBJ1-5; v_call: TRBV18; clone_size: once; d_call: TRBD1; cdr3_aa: CASSPDRADQPQHF; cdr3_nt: TGTGCCAGCTCCCCCGACAGGGCTGATCAGCCCCAGCATTTT
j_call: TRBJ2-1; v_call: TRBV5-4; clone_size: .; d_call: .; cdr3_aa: CASSFRGYNEQFF; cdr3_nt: TGTGCCAGCAGCTTCCGCGGCTACAATGAGCAGTTCTTC
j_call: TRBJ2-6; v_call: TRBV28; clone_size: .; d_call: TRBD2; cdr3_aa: CASSRPPGLAGGRSGANVLTF; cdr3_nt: TGTGCCAGCAGTCGTCCTCCGGGACTAGCGGGAGGACGCTCTGGGGCCAACGTCCTGACTTTC
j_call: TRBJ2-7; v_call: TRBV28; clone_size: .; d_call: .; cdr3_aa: CASSDSSYEQYF; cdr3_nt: TGTGCCAGCAGTGACAGCTCCTACGAGCAGTACTTC
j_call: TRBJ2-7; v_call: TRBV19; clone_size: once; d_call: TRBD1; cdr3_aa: CAREPQGAVNEQYF; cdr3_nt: TGTGCCAGAGAACCCCAGGGGGCGGTTAACGAGCAGTACTTC
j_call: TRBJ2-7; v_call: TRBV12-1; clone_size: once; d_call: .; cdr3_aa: CASSSRLAGERVLDEQYF; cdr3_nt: TGTGCCAGCAGCTCCCGACTAGCGGGAGAAAGGGTCTTGGACGAGCAGTACTTC
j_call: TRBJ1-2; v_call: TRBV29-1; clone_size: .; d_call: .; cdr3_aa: CSAAGHSGQISYGYTF; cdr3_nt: TGCAGCGCGGCCGGACACTCCGGACAGATATCCTATGGCTACACCTTC
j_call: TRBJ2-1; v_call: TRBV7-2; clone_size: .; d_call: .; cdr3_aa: CASSLLETEQFF; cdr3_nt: TGTGCCAGCAGCCTTCTGGAAACTGAGCAGTTCTTC
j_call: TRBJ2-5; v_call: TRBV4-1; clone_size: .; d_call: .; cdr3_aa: CASSQDLTVGETQYF; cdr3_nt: TGCGCCAGCAGCCAAGACTTGACCGTGGGAGAGACCCAGTACTTC
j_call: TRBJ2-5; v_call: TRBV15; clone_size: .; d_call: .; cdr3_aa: CATSRDRGGETQYF; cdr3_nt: TGTGCCACCAGCAGAGACAGGGGAGGCGAGACCCAGTACTTC
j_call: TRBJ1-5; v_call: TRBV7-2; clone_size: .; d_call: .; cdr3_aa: CASSLYDIQPQHF; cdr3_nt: TGTGCCAGCAGCTTATACGATATTCAGCCCCAGCATTTT
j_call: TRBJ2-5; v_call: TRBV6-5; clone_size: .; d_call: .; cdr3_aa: CASSYSQTPTKQYF; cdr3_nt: TGTGCCAGCAGTTACAGCCAGACCCCGACTAAGCAGTACTTC
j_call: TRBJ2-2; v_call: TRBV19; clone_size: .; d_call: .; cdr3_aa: CASSGPTGELFF; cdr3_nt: TGTGCCAGTAGTGGCCCAACCGGGGAGCTGTTTTTT
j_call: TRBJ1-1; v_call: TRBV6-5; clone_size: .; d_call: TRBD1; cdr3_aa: CASSYSQGANTEAFF; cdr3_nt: TGTGCCAGCAGTTACTCACAGGGGGCGAACACTGAAGCTTTCTTT
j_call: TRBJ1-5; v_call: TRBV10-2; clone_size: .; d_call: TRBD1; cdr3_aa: CASRDRGDQPQHF; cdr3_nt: TGCGCCAGCAGGGACAGGGGAGATCAGCCCCAGCATTTT